This T cell receptor (beta chain) was sequenced in a study of OX40 agonist ivuxolimab in advanced cancers. TCRdb's copy holds only in-frame clones and misses some; the assay was immunoSEQ multiplex PCR. The sample lists 100,000 or so clones, about nine tenths seen once, with around 0.28% in the top ten. This CDR3 comprises 15 residues. The J segment lost 4 bases and the V segment lost 2 bases, leaving 5 bases of the junction unmatched. Germline V CDR1 and CDR2: MNHEY, SVGAGI. J is TRBJ1-1 and V is TRBV6-5; TRBD1 aligns across 9 bases. The starting material was CD4+ or CD8+ T cells sorted from blood, obtained in a trial of the OX40 agonist ivuxolimab. This TCR was recovered from an adult with an advanced solid tumor such as melanoma, head and neck, liver or kidney cancer. The CDR3 loop is CASSYRPTGGTEAFF. The CDR3 DNA reads as TGTGCCAGCAGTTACAGGCCGACAGGGGGCACTGAAGCTTTCTTT.